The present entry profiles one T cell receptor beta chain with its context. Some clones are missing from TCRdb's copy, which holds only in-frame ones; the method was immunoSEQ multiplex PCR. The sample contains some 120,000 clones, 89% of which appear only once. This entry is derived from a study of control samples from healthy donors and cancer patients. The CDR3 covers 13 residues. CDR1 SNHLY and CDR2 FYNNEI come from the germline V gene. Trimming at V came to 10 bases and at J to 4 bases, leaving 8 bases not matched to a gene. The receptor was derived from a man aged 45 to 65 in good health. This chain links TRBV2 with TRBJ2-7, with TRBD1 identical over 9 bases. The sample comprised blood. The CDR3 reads CAKGTGRSYEQYF. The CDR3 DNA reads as TGTGCCAAAGGGACAGGGCGTTCGTACGAGCAGTACTTC.